A selection of T cell receptor beta chains follows, all from one sample in a study of HIV-infected patients and healthy controls. TCRdb processed the 5' RACE reads anew with MiXCR; each CDR3 protein has one entry. This table holds about 5,700 distinct CDR3 sequences, 7.5% to 10% found once. The specimen comprised blood, sampled during antiretroviral therapy. All receptors derive from an adult with HIV infection. Each CDR3 is given with its conserved first and last residue. The order of the fields is D gene, clone size, V gene, J gene, CDR3 length, CDR3 protein, CDR3 DNA. A D gene is named only where the DNA matches it firmly. Size tells how often a clone was seen (once, few, many) or the class of an expanded clone, and some rows leave it out.

D: TRBD2
size: medium-sized
V: TRBV28
J: TRBJ2-1
length: 18
CDR3: CASRPGLAATRREDEQFF
DNA: TGTGCCAGCAGGCCGGGACTAGCGGCTACTCGACGTGAAGATGAGCAGTTCTTC

D: TRBD2
size: few
V: TRBV10-3
J: TRBJ2-1
length: 12
CDR3: CAVGGRDNEQFF
DNA: TGTGCCGTGGGCGGGAGGGACAATGAGCAGTTCTTC

D: TRBD2
size: many
V: TRBV6-1
J: TRBJ2-7
length: 15
CDR3: CASSARLAGGYEQYF
DNA: TGTGCCAGCAGCGCAAGACTAGCGGGAGGTTACGAGCAGTACTTC

D: TRBD1
size: many
V: TRBV20-1
J: TRBJ1-4
length: 18
CDR3: CSARFWDRDLLKNEKLFF
DNA: TGCAGTGCTAGATTTTGGGACAGGGATCTTCTTAAAAATGAAAAACTGTTTTTT

D: TRBD2
size: many
V: TRBV11-1
J: TRBJ2-1
length: 15
CDR3: CASSLGGRPYNEQFF
DNA: TGTGCCAGCAGCTTAGGCGGGAGACCGTACAATGAGCAGTTCTTC

D: -
size: -
V: TRBV3-1
J: TRBJ2-1
length: 15
CDR3: CASSQDPFLGNEQFF
DNA: TGTGCCAGCAGCCAAGACCCCTTTTTGGGCAATGAGCAGTTCTTC

D: -
size: medium-sized
V: TRBV28
J: TRBJ2-5
length: 16
CDR3: CASSPRGNSYQETQYF
DNA: TGTGCCAGCAGTCCGAGGGGGAACTCGTACCAAGAGACCCAGTACTTC

D: TRBD1
size: medium-sized
V: TRBV20-1
J: TRBJ1-4
length: 15
CDR3: CSARVPGQGAEKLFF
DNA: TGCAGTGCTAGAGTTCCCGGACAGGGGGCCGAAAAACTGTTTTTT

D: -
size: many
V: TRBV28
J: TRBJ2-5
length: 14
CDR3: CASQKWGFQETQYF
DNA: TGTGCCAGCCAGAAGTGGGGTTTCCAAGAGACCCAGTACTTC

D: -
size: medium-sized
V: TRBV6-5
J: TRBJ1-5
length: 15
CDR3: CASSEQENSNQPQHF
DNA: TGTGCCAGCAGTGAACAGGAAAATAGCAATCAGCCCCAGCATTTT

D: TRBD2
size: medium-sized
V: TRBV19
J: TRBJ2-7
length: 14
CDR3: CASSLGLTLYEQYF
DNA: TGTGCCAGTAGTCTGGGACTAACCTTGTACGAGCAGTACTTC

D: TRBD2
size: many
V: TRBV6-5
J: TRBJ2-7
length: 14
CDR3: CASSYTSGRVEQYF
DNA: TGTGCCAGCAGTTACACTAGCGGGAGGGTCGAGCAGTACTTC

D: TRBD1
size: few
V: TRBV20-1
J: TRBJ1-5
length: 13
CDR3: CSAIQGANQPQHF
DNA: TGCAGTGCTATCCAGGGGGCAAATCAGCCCCAGCATTTT

D: -
size: -
V: TRBV7-8
J: TRBJ1-5
length: 14
CDR3: CASSPTGSNQPQHF
DNA: TGTGCCAGCAGCCCGACAGGTAGCAATCAGCCCCAGCATTTT

D: TRBD2
size: many
V: TRBV29-1
J: TRBJ2-2
length: 16
CDR3: CSVGTSGTLYTGELFF
DNA: TGCAGCGTCGGGACTAGCGGAACTCTCTACACCGGGGAGCTGTTTTTT

D: -
size: many
V: TRBV7-9
J: TRBJ2-7
length: 14
CDR3: CASSLAEFKYEQYF
DNA: TGTGCCAGCAGCTTAGCGGAATTTAAATACGAGCAGTACTTC

D: -
size: many
V: TRBV28
J: TRBJ2-6
length: 13
CDR3: CASSYSGANVLTF
DNA: TGTGCCAGCAGCTACTCTGGGGCCAACGTCCTGACTTTC

D: -
size: few
V: TRBV29-1
J: TRBJ2-3
length: 15
CDR3: CSVGGGRASTDTQYF
DNA: TGCAGCGTTGGAGGGGGTAGAGCTAGCACAGATACGCAGTATTTT

D: -
size: medium-sized
V: TRBV28
J: TRBJ1-5
length: 14
CDR3: CASSPILGGQPQHF
DNA: TGTGCCAGCAGTCCCATTTTGGGGGGACAGCCCCAGCATTTT

D: -
size: medium-sized
V: TRBV7-2
J: TRBJ2-3
length: 15
CDR3: CASSIRPAGTDTQYF
DNA: TGTGCCAGCAGCATCCGCCCGGCAGGCACAGATACGCAGTATTTT

D: -
size: medium-sized
V: TRBV7-6
J: TRBJ2-3
length: 16
CDR3: CASSLGSGLSTDTQYF
DNA: TGTGCCAGCAGCTTAGGAAGTGGACTGAGCACAGATACGCAGTATTTT

D: -
size: many
V: TRBV20-1
J: TRBJ2-1
length: 13
CDR3: CSARSGLYNEQFF
DNA: TGCAGTGCGAGAAGCGGGCTCTACAATGAGCAGTTCTTC

D: -
size: many
V: TRBV12-3/TRBV12-4
J: TRBJ1-1
length: 12
CDR3: CASSRGFAEAFF
DNA: TGTGCCAGCAGCCGGGGGTTTGCTGAAGCTTTCTTT

D: TRBD2
size: -
V: TRBV7-9
J: TRBJ2-2
length: 16
CDR3: CASSRAGLVYTGELFF
DNA: TGTGCCAGCAGCCGCGCAGGACTAGTTTACACCGGGGAGCTGTTTTTT

D: -
size: medium-sized
V: TRBV2
J: TRBJ2-5
length: 14
CDR3: CASSEEKVVETQYF
DNA: TGTGCCAGCAGTGAGGAGAAGGTAGTAGAGACCCAGTACTTC

D: TRBD1
size: medium-sized
V: TRBV7-2
J: TRBJ1-1
length: 14
CDR3: CASKRDTGGTEAFF
DNA: TGTGCCAGCAAAAGAGATACAGGGGGCACTGAAGCTTTCTTT

D: -
size: medium-sized
V: TRBV21-1
J: TRBJ1-2
length: 13
CDR3: CASSKTRPYGYTF
DNA: TGTGCCAGCAGCAAAACCAGGCCCTATGGCTACACCTTC

D: TRBD1
size: many
V: TRBV5-4
J: TRBJ1-1
length: 13
CDR3: CASSFQGGTEAFF
DNA: TGTGCCAGCAGCTTCCAGGGGGGCACTGAAGCTTTCTTT

D: -
size: many
V: TRBV27
J: TRBJ2-6
length: 15
CDR3: CASSLQLSGANVLTF
DNA: TGTGCCAGCAGTTTACAGCTCTCTGGGGCCAACGTCCTGACTTTC

D: -
size: -
V: TRBV28
J: TRBJ2-7
length: 12
CDR3: CASTVGPYEQYF
DNA: TGTGCCAGCACGGTAGGGCCCTACGAGCAGTACTTC

D: -
size: few
V: TRBV20-1
J: TRBJ1-3
length: 13
CDR3: CSARTASGNTIYF
DNA: TGCAGTGCTCGGACAGCCTCTGGAAACACCATATATTTT

D: -
size: -
V: TRBV20-1
J: TRBJ1-1
length: 13
CDR3: CSARGYMNTEAFF
DNA: TGCAGTGCTAGAGGTTATATGAACACTGAAGCTTTCTTT

D: -
size: medium-sized
V: TRBV5-6
J: TRBJ1-6
length: 15
CDR3: CASSHMTQWNSPLHF
DNA: TGTGCCAGCAGCCATATGACCCAATGGAATTCACCCCTCCACTTT